A selection of T cell receptor beta chains follows, all from one sample in a study of blood T cell repertoires in COVID-19. Sequencing was performed with immunoSEQ multiplex PCR; in TCRdb, only in-frame clones are kept and a portion is missing. This table has 200,000 to 300,000 clones, about 87% appearing once. The sequenced material came from peripheral blood. The origin of the receptors is a woman aged 40 to 55 who had recovered from COVID-19. Each CDR3 is given with its conserved first and last residue. Fields, in order: CDR3 protein, CDR3 DNA, D gene, V gene, clone size, J gene. D genes are given only for firm matches. Part of the rows lack a size; the others show once, few, many or a class for expanded clones.

CDR3: CASSPGWDSYGYTF
DNA: TGTGCCAGCAGCCCCGGGTGGGACAGCTATGGCTACACCTTC
D: TRBD1
V: TRBV11-2
size: NA
J: TRBJ1-2

CDR3: CASSPMANIQYF
DNA: TGTGCCAGCAGCCCGATGGCCAACATTCAGTACTTC
D: NA
V: TRBV7-9
size: NA
J: TRBJ2-4

CDR3: CASSQNRLSGNTIYF
DNA: TGTGCCAGCAGCCAGAACAGGCTATCTGGAAACACCATATATTTT
D: NA
V: TRBV3-1/TRBV3-2
size: NA
J: TRBJ1-3

CDR3: CASSPGYANTEAFF
DNA: TGCGCCAGCAGTCCGGGGTACGCGAACACTGAAGCTTTCTTT
D: NA
V: TRBV4-3
size: few
J: TRBJ1-1

CDR3: CASRNYRDRINQPQHF
DNA: TGTGCCAGCAGGAATTACCGGGACAGAATCAATCAGCCCCAGCATTTT
D: TRBD1
V: TRBV28
size: NA
J: TRBJ1-5

CDR3: CSANGQYEQYF
DNA: TGCAGTGCCAACGGTCAATACGAGCAGTACTTC
D: NA
V: TRBV20-1
size: few
J: TRBJ2-7

CDR3: CASSSRPGFSSLGYTF
DNA: TGTGCCAGCAGCTCCCGTCCAGGGTTCTCCTCTCTCGGCTACACCTTC
D: NA
V: TRBV9
size: many
J: TRBJ1-2

CDR3: CASSLSRDSGAGELFF
DNA: TGTGCCAGCTCACTTTCTCGGGACTCCGGGGCCGGGGAGCTGTTTTTT
D: NA
V: TRBV18
size: NA
J: TRBJ2-2

CDR3: CASRRGWEEGGYTF
DNA: TGTGCCAGCCGGCGAGGGTGGGAGGAGGGTGGCTACACCTTC
D: NA
V: TRBV5-4
size: NA
J: TRBJ1-2

CDR3: CAIEAGRADTQYF
DNA: TGTGCCATCGAGGCGGGGAGGGCAGATACGCAGTATTTT
D: TRBD2
V: TRBV10-3
size: NA
J: TRBJ2-3

CDR3: CASSPNPGNTDGYTF
DNA: TGTGCCAGCTCACCAAACCCAGGGAATACAGACGGCTACACCTTC
D: NA
V: TRBV18
size: NA
J: TRBJ1-2

CDR3: CASSRRRTGDTDTQYF
DNA: TGTGCCAGCAGCCGCCGCCGGACAGGGGACACAGATACGCAGTATTTT
D: TRBD1
V: TRBV14
size: few
J: TRBJ2-3

CDR3: CASSVGEGSTDTQYF
DNA: TGTGCCAGCAGCGTAGGAGAGGGTAGCACAGATACGCAGTATTTT
D: NA
V: TRBV9
size: NA
J: TRBJ2-3

CDR3: CASSQADTQYF
DNA: TGTGCCAGCAGCCAAGCGGATACGCAGTATTTT
D: NA
V: TRBV14
size: NA
J: TRBJ2-3

CDR3: CASSSGRDNEQYF
DNA: TGTGCCAGCTCAAGTGGGCGGGATAACGAGCAGTACTTC
D: NA
V: TRBV18
size: NA
J: TRBJ2-7

CDR3: CASSVGPSGSYEQYF
DNA: TGTGCCAGCAGCGTAGGTCCTAGCGGCTCCTACGAGCAGTACTTC
D: TRBD2
V: TRBV9
size: NA
J: TRBJ2-7

CDR3: CAWGARPGDNYGYTF
DNA: TGTGCCTGGGGGGCGAGGCCGGGAGATAACTATGGCTACACCTTC
D: NA
V: TRBV30
size: NA
J: TRBJ1-2

CDR3: CATSDPSGQGPETQYF
DNA: TGTGCCACCAGTGACCCCTCCGGACAGGGCCCAGAGACCCAGTACTTC
D: TRBD1
V: TRBV24-1
size: NA
J: TRBJ2-5

CDR3: CASSLRVGNTEAFF
DNA: TGTGCCAGCAGCCTCAGGGTCGGGAACACTGAAGCTTTCTTT
D: NA
V: TRBV11-3
size: NA
J: TRBJ1-1

CDR3: CASSQEPVQNYGYTF
DNA: TGCGCCAGCAGCCAAGAACCCGTCCAGAACTATGGCTACACCTTC
D: NA
V: TRBV4-1
size: NA
J: TRBJ1-2

CDR3: CASSFSGRGNSPLHF
DNA: TGCGCCAGCAGCTTTAGTGGACGCGGGAATTCACCCCTCCACTTT
D: NA
V: TRBV5-1
size: few
J: TRBJ1-6

CDR3: CAISESRGQGFGNTIYF
DNA: TGTGCCATCAGTGAGTCAAGGGGACAGGGCTTTGGAAACACCATATATTTT
D: TRBD1
V: TRBV10-3
size: NA
J: TRBJ1-3

CDR3: CSVEGTAAYNEQFF
DNA: TGCAGCGTTGAAGGGACAGCAGCCTACAATGAGCAGTTCTTC
D: NA
V: TRBV29-1
size: NA
J: TRBJ2-1

CDR3: CASSLTGGGGYTF
DNA: TGTGCCAGCAGCTTAACAGGGGGTGGTGGCTACACCTTC
D: TRBD1
V: TRBV7-9
size: once
J: TRBJ1-2

CDR3: CASSYFGGANTEAFF
DNA: TGTGCCAGCAGTTACTTTGGGGGGGCGAACACTGAAGCTTTCTTT
D: NA
V: TRBV6-5
size: NA
J: TRBJ1-1

CDR3: CASSLTVVTEAFF
DNA: TGTGCCAGCAGTCTTACAGTGGTGACTGAAGCTTTCTTT
D: NA
V: TRBV27
size: once
J: TRBJ1-1

CDR3: CASSQEASPTYNEQFF
DNA: TGCGCCAGCAGCCAAGAAGCTAGCCCTACTTACAATGAGCAGTTCTTC
D: NA
V: TRBV4-1
size: NA
J: TRBJ2-1

CDR3: CASSLEGPRDRRGETQYF
DNA: TGTGCCAGCAGCTTGGAAGGCCCCCGGGACAGGAGGGGAGAGACCCAGTACTTC
D: TRBD1
V: TRBV5-4
size: NA
J: TRBJ2-5

CDR3: CASSLEDTYSPLHF
DNA: TGTGCCAGCAGCTTAGAGGACACGTATTCACCCCTCCACTTT
D: NA
V: TRBV7-6
size: few
J: TRBJ1-6

CDR3: CASSLSSGGTQYF
DNA: TGTGCCAGCAGCTTGAGTAGCGGGGGAACCCAGTACTTC
D: TRBD2
V: TRBV5-6
size: NA
J: TRBJ2-5

CDR3: CASSAGQGVYQPQHF
DNA: TGTGCCAGCAGTGCGGGGCAGGGGGTCTATCAGCCCCAGCATTTT
D: TRBD1
V: TRBV2
size: NA
J: TRBJ1-5

CDR3: CASSLDLQKRGGTDTQYF
DNA: TGTGCCAGCAGCTTAGATCTACAAAAGCGGGGGGGCACAGATACGCAGTATTTT
D: TRBD2
V: TRBV11-2
size: NA
J: TRBJ2-3

CDR3: CASSLNDRGYTEAFF
DNA: TGTGCCAGCAGCTTAAATGACAGGGGGTATACTGAAGCTTTCTTT
D: TRBD1
V: TRBV5-8
size: NA
J: TRBJ1-1

CDR3: CASSVSGQNSYEQYF
DNA: TGTGCCAGCAGCGTGAGTGGACAGAACTCCTACGAGCAGTACTTC
D: NA
V: TRBV9
size: NA
J: TRBJ2-7

CDR3: CASRTGFYNEQFF
DNA: TGTGCCAGCAGGACCGGGTTTTACAATGAGCAGTTCTTC
D: NA
V: TRBV5-6
size: NA
J: TRBJ2-1

CDR3: CASRLVEAAGDTQYF
DNA: TGTGCAAGTCGCTTAGTCGAGGCCGCCGGGGATACGCAGTATTTT
D: NA
V: TRBV12-2
size: NA
J: TRBJ2-3

CDR3: CASSFGVADTQYF
DNA: TGTGCCAGCAGCTTCGGGGTGGCAGATACGCAGTATTTT
D: NA
V: TRBV7-3
size: NA
J: TRBJ2-3

CDR3: CASSHRTGIVFF
DNA: TGTGCCAGCAGCCACCGGACAGGGATAGTTTTCTTT
D: TRBD1
V: TRBV3-1/TRBV3-2
size: NA
J: TRBJ1-1

CDR3: CASSRQLQETQYF
DNA: TGTGCCAGCAGTCGACAGCTACAAGAGACCCAGTACTTC
D: NA
V: TRBV12-3/TRBV12-4
size: NA
J: TRBJ2-5

CDR3: CAISRLDRGNTEAFF
DNA: TGTGCCATCAGTCGACTCGACAGGGGGAACACTGAAGCTTTCTTT
D: TRBD1
V: TRBV10-3
size: NA
J: TRBJ1-1